The 15 T cell receptor beta chains presented below share a single source sample, sequenced in a study of T-cell memory formation after mild COVID-19. TCRdb re-called the 5' RACE reads through MiXCR, storing one row per CDR3 protein. The sample lists 340,000 or so distinct CDR3 sequences; under 15% were seen once. The specimen was PBMCs or a T cell subset sorted from them (not recorded which). All receptors derive from a man younger than 35 who had mild COVID-19 (a few samples of this study predate the infection). Cell type and time point are not known.

This clonotype has a handful of counts. The chain carries TRBV5-1 and TRBJ2-1, with 8 bases matching TRBD2. The junction had 12 bases not matched to a gene; V was cut back by 4 bases and J by 3 bases. This CDR3 has 17 residues. Germline V lookup: CDR1 SGHRS, CDR2 YFSETQ. The CDR3 protein is CASSPVGTGGNYNEQFF. CDR3 sequence (DNA): TGCGCCAGCAGCCCCGTGGGTACGGGGGGGAACTACAATGAGCAGTTCTTC.

This sequence joins TRBV7-9 and TRBJ2-3; 9 nucleotides line up with TRBD1. After removal of 5 bases from V and 4 bases from J, the junction contained 7 bases not matched to a gene. This CDR3 has 15 amino acids. Germline V gives CDR1 SEHNR, CDR2 FQNEAQ (reference sequence). The CDR3 nucleotides are TGTGCCAGCAGCGATCCACGACAGGGGGCAGATACGCAGTATTTT. The encoded protein is CASSDPRQGADTQYF.

This clonotype showed up many times. The V and J genes are TRBV7-8 and TRBJ2-7; 12 nucleotides agree with TRBD1. CDR3 length: 16 amino acids. Looked up from germline, CDR1 is SGHVS and CDR2 is FQNEAQ. V shed 5 bases, J shed 4 bases, and the junction held 9 bases outside the gene matches. DNA for the CDR3: TGTGCCAGCAGCGCGGGGGGGACAGGGGGCTTTTACGAGCAGTACTTC. Amino acid sequence: CASSAGGTGGFYEQYF.

This clonotype was detected many times. This sequence joins TRBV5-4 and TRBJ2-1; tentative D call: TRBD1 (6 bases). Trimming pared 4 bases from V and 5 bases from J, leaving 10 bases between. The CDR3 has 13 amino acids. Looked up from germline, CDR1 is SGHNT and CDR2 is YYREEE (reference sequence). This CDR3 reads CASSGDNHNEQFF. CDR3 bases: TGTGCCAGCAGCGGGGACAACCACAATGAGCAGTTCTTC.

The chain joins TRBV9 to TRBJ2-1; D is possibly TRBD1 or TRBD2 (5 bases each). Germline V CDR1 and CDR2: SGDLS, YYNGEE. The CDR3 loop spans 14 amino acids. V shed 3 bases and J shed 4 bases, with 11 bases lying between them. CDR3 sequence reads: CASSATGRYNEQFF. CDR3 DNA: TGTGCCAGCAGCGCGACGGGACGTTACAATGAGCAGTTCTTC. The whole variable domain, filled in from reference TRBV9 and TRBJ2-1, reads DSGVTQTPKHLITATGQRVTLRCSPRSGDLSVYWYQQSLDQGLQFLIQYYNGEERAKGNILERFSAQQFPDLHSELNLSSLELGDSALYFCASSATGRYNEQFFGPGTRLTVL.

The CDR3 loop reads CASSPHPGGQSYEQYF. The DNA of the CDR3 is TGTGCCAGCAGCCCACACCCGGGGGGCCAATCCTACGAGCAGTACTTC. The chain carries TRBV7-6 and TRBJ2-7; perhaps TRBD2 as D (7 bases). Germline values: CDR1 SGHVS, CDR2 FNYEAQ. The V gene lost 5 bases and the J gene lost 1 base, with 18 bases spanning the gap. This CDR3 has 16 residues.

The V and J genes are TRBV2 and TRBJ2-5, with a weak D call TRBD2 (6 bases). V dropped 5 bases and J dropped 7 bases, with 14 bases sitting between them. The CDR3 has 13 amino acids. Looked up from germline, CDR1 is SNHLY and CDR2 is FYNNEI. The CDR3 loop is CASSWDSVGTQYF. Written as DNA, the CDR3 is TGTGCCAGCAGTTGGGACTCCGTCGGGACCCAGTACTTC.

This clonotype appeared a few times. V gene TRBV2 combines with J gene TRBJ2-5; no definite D call. Trimming left V 6 bases short and J 7 bases short, with 18 bases between. The CDR3 is made up of 14 amino acids. The germline V gene encodes CDR1 SNHLY and CDR2 FYNNEI. The CDR3 sequence: CASSPGRAPGTQYF. The CDR3 nucleotides are TGTGCCAGCAGCCCCGGACGGGCCCCAGGGACCCAGTACTTC.

This clonotype was recorded at least ten times. The chain carries TRBV20-1 and TRBJ2-1; D is perhaps TRBD1 or TRBD2 (5 bases each). The CDR3 runs to 14 residues. Germline CDR1 and CDR2: DFQATT and SNEGSKA (reference sequence). Trimming stripped 6 bases from V and 8 bases from J, with 20 bases between. CDR3 coding DNA: TGCAGTGCCCCGGACAAGGAACTAGTGTATGAGCAGTTCTTC. Protein product: CSAPDKELVYEQFF.

Only a few counts were recorded for this clonotype. The chain combines TRBV7-8 with TRBJ2-3, with D hard to call. Germline V gene lookup returns CDR1 SGHVS and CDR2 FQNEAQ. The CDR3 has 13 residues. V was trimmed by 4 bases and J by 0 bases, leaving 5 bases between them. DNA for the CDR3: TGTGCCAGCAGCTACGGGAGCACAGATACGCAGTATTTT. It codes for CASSYGSTDTQYF.

The table lists this clonotype with a few counts. The J gene is TRBJ2-7, the V gene TRBV6-5; weak D call: TRBD2 (7 bases). The CDR3 sequence is 12 residues long. Deletions cut 4 bases from V and 13 bases from J, with 17 bases between. Germline V lookup: CDR1 MNHEY, CDR2 SVGAGI. The CDR3 reads CASSSRGARTYV. DNA of the CDR3: TGTGCCAGCAGTTCCCGGGGGGCCAGGACTTACGTC.

This clonotype was counted a few times. This chain uses TRBV4-3 with TRBJ1-4, with D perhaps TRBD1 (5 bases). Trimming took off 0 bases at V and 7 bases at J, with 6 bases between the two ends. The CDR3 is made up of 13 amino acids. CDR1 LGHNA and CDR2 YSLEER come from the germline V gene. CDR3 residues: CASSQDRGEKLFF. CDR3 in DNA: TGCGCCAGCAGCCAAGATAGGGGTGAAAAACTGTTTTTT.

This clonotype was observed a few times. CDR3 coding DNA: TGTGCCAGCAGTTCGCCGGACTACGAGCAGTACTTC. This translates into CASSSPDYEQYF. The chain links TRBV6-2 or TRBV6-3 to TRBJ2-7; the D is unclear. The germline V gene encodes CDR1 MNHEY and CDR2 SVGEGT. V lost 4 bases to trimming and J lost 3 bases, with 7 bases between them. The CDR3 runs to 12 residues.

This clonotype was observed a few times. The chain is built from TRBV29-1 and TRBJ1-5; D not resolved. CDR1 and CDR2 from the germline V gene are SQVTM and ANQGSEA. V was pared by 5 bases and J by 5 bases, with 13 bases between. The CDR3 is made up of 13 amino acids. Here the CDR3 reads CSVKVQDDQPQHF. The CDR3 DNA reads as TGCAGCGTTAAAGTGCAAGATGATCAGCCCCAGCATTTT.

This clonotype was seen only a few times. The gene calls are TRBV28 and TRBJ2-4, with TRBD2 matching 9 bases. This CDR3 is 14 amino acids long. Germline-derived CDR1 and CDR2 are MDHEN and SYDVKM. Trimming took 6 bases from V and 6 from J; bases not matched to a gene: 6. CDR3 sequence (DNA): TGTGCCAGCAGGTCTAGCGGGGTAGGAAACATTCAGTACTTC. Encoded protein: CASRSSGVGNIQYF.